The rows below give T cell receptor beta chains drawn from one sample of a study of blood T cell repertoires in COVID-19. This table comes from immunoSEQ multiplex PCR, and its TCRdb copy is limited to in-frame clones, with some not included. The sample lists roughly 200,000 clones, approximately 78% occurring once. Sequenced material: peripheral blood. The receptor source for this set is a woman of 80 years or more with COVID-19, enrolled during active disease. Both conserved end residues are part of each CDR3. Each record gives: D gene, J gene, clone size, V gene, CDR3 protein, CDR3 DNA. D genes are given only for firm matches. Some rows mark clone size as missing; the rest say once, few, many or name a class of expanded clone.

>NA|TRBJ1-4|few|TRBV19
CASSMLWTPNEKLFF
TGTGCCAGTAGTATGCTGTGGACACCTAATGAAAAACTGTTTTTT
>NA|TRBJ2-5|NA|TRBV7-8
CASSPVGRAQETQYF
TGTGCCAGCAGCCCGGTGGGCAGGGCCCAAGAGACCCAGTACTTC
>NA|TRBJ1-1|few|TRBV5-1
CASSSRPGGTEAFF
TGCGCCAGCAGCTCCCGACCCGGAGGAACTGAAGCTTTCTTT
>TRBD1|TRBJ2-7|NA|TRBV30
CAWSVGTGGYEQYF
TGTGCCTGGAGTGTTGGGACAGGGGGCTACGAGCAGTACTTC
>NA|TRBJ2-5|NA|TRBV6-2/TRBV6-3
CASSYFSYQETQYF
TGTGCCAGCAGTTACTTTTCCTACCAAGAGACCCAGTACTTC
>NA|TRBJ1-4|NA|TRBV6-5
CASSSGTSTNEKLFF
TGTGCCAGCAGTTCTGGGACATCAACTAATGAAAAACTGTTTTTT
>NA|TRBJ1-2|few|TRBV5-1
CASSLTVEDGYTF
TGCGCCAGCAGCTTGACGGTGGAGGATGGCTACACCTTC
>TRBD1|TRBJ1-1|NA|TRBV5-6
CASRPEGGGITEAFF
TGTGCCAGCAGGCCGGAAGGGGGCGGAATCACTGAAGCTTTCTTT
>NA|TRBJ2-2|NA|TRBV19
CASTFGGGETGELFF
TGTGCCAGTACCTTCGGAGGGGGCGAAACCGGGGAGCTGTTTTTT
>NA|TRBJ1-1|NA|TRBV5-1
CASSPIGAPMNTEAFF
TGCGCCAGCAGCCCAATAGGGGCCCCCATGAACACTGAAGCTTTCTTT
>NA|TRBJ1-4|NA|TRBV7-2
CASTRTATNEKLFF
TGTGCCAGCACCCGGACAGCAACTAATGAAAAACTGTTTTTT
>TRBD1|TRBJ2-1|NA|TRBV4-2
CASSQTETGSNEQFF
TGTGCCAGCAGCCAAACCGAGACAGGGAGTAATGAGCAGTTCTTC
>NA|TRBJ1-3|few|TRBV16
CASSRTQGSGNTIYF
TGTGCCAGCAGCCGGACCCAGGGGTCTGGAAACACCATATATTTT
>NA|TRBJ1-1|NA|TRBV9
CASSEGRGPLGTEAFF
TGTGCCAGCAGCGAGGGCAGGGGCCCCCTGGGAACTGAAGCTTTCTTT
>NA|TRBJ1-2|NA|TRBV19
CASSIRGPGYTF
TGTGCCAGTAGTATTCGAGGTCCTGGGTACACCTTC
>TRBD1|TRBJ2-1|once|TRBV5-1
CASSPDREAEQFF
TGCGCCAGCAGCCCGGACAGGGAGGCTGAGCAGTTCTTC
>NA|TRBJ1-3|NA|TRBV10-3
CAISEAQPAEKRGNTIYF
TGTGCCATCAGTGAGGCCCAGCCGGCAGAGAAGCGCGGAAACACCATATATTTT
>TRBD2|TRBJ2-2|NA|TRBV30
CASPGGGRNPNTGELFF
TGTGCCTCTCCGGGGGGGGGCCGGAACCCGAACACCGGGGAGCTGTTTTTT
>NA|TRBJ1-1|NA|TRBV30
CAWKGGSDAFF
TGTGCCTGGAAGGGAGGGTCGGACGCTTTCTTT
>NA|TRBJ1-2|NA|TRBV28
CASTGGANYGYTF
TGTGCCAGCACGGGGGGAGCCAACTATGGCTACACCTTC
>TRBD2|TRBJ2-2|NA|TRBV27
CASIPLAGGTGELFF
TGTGCCAGCATCCCACTAGCGGGGGGTACCGGGGAGCTGTTTTTT
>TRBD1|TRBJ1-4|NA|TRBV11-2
CASSLGRGLTANEKLFF
TGTGCCAGCAGCTTAGGCAGGGGGCTGACGGCTAATGAAAAACTGTTTTTT
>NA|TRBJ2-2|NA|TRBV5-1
CASREGSNTGELFF
TGCGCCAGCAGAGAGGGATCGAACACCGGGGAGCTGTTTTTT
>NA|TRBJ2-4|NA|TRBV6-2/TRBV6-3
CASSYWGDRGAKNIQYF
TGTGCCAGCAGTTACTGGGGGGACAGAGGAGCCAAAAACATTCAGTACTTC
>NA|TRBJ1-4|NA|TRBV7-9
CAGYGGENEKLFF
TGTGCGGGGTACGGAGGAGAGAATGAAAAACTGTTTTTT
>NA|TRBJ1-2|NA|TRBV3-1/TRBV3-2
CASSQQGAGYGYTF
TGTGCCAGCAGCCAACAGGGCGCGGGATATGGCTACACCTTC
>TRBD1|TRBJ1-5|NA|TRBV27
CASSPRGPTGTRGQPQHF
TGTGCCAGCAGTCCAAGGGGTCCGACAGGGACAAGGGGTCAGCCCCAGCATTTT
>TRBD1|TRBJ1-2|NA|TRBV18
CASSLGQEGYGYTF
TGTGCCAGCTCCCTGGGACAGGAGGGGTATGGCTACACCTTC
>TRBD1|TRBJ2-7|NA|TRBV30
CAFIRDRGYEQYF
TGTGCCTTCATCCGGGACAGGGGCTACGAGCAGTACTTC
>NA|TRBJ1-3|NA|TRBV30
CAWSVLPGNTIYF
TGTGCCTGGAGTGTACTACCCGGAAACACCATATATTTT
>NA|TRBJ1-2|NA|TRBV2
CASSAGWSGYTF
TGTGCCAGCAGTGCAGGGTGGTCTGGCTACACCTTC
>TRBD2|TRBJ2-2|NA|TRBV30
CAWSVSLAGYTGELFF
TGTGCCTGGAGTGTATCACTAGCGGGTTATACCGGGGAGCTGTTTTTT
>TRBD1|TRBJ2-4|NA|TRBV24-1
CATSDYPPTGGLGKNIQYF
TGTGCCACCAGTGACTACCCTCCGACAGGGGGCTTAGGCAAAAACATTCAGTACTTC
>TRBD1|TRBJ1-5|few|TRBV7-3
CASSVTGDQPQHF
TGTGCCAGCAGCGTAACAGGGGATCAGCCCCAGCATTTT
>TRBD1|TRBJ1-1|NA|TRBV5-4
CASSLEGGSREAFF
TGTGCCAGCAGCTTGGAAGGGGGCAGCCGTGAAGCTTTCTTT